These 17 T cell receptor beta chains were sequenced from one sample in a study of CD8+ T cells in alopecia areata. RNA extraction and reverse transcription yielded cDNA as sequencing template. The assay was immunoSEQ multiplex PCR, and TCRdb's table has in-frame clones only and misses some. Of some 130,000 clones listed, approximately 49% are singletons. Material: CD8+ T cells sorted from blood, obtained at week 0. The receptors originated from a human donor with alopecia areata.

The rearrangement uses TRBV29-1 and TRBJ2-1; 9 nucleotides align to TRBD1. Looked up from germline, CDR1 is SQVTM and CDR2 is ANQGSEA. Trimming took 8 bases from V and 2 from J; bases not matched to a gene: 4. CDR3 size: 13 residues. In DNA form, the CDR3 reads TGCAGCACCCGGGACAGGGCCTACAATGAGCAGTTCTTC. This gives the protein CSTRDRAYNEQFF.

This clone was observed a few times. In nucleotides, the CDR3 is TGTGCCAGCAGCTTTCCCCCTGGGCAGGAGAACACCGGGGAGCTGTTTTTT. It specifies CASSFPPGQENTGELFF. V and J are TRBV11-2 and TRBJ2-2, with D unresolved. V dropped 3 bases and J dropped 1 base, with 15 bases sitting between them. The CDR3 consists of 17 residues. CDR1 is SGHAT, CDR2 FQNNGV, per germline.

The table lists this clone with a few counts. The chain has TRBV6-6 and TRBJ1-1; the D gene is possibly TRBD1 (5 bases). The CDR3 sequence is 13 residues long. Trimming shortened V by 2 bases and J by 8 bases, and 12 bases separated the two germline ends. Per the germline V gene, CDR1 is MNHNY and CDR2 is SVGAGI (reference sequence). CDR3 nucleotides: TGTGCCAGCAGTTACAGCGCAGGGACCGAAGCTTTCTTT. This gives the protein CASSYSAGTEAFF.

The rearrangement joins TRBV27 to TRBJ1-1; 10 bases are shared with TRBD1. This CDR3 has 14 residues. The J segment lost 6 bases and the V segment lost 5 bases, leaving 6 bases of the junction unmatched. CDR1 MNHEY and CDR2 SMNVEV come from the germline V gene (reference sequence). The CDR3 DNA reads as TGTGCCAGCAGTCCGGGACAGGGGCACGCTGAAGCTTTCTTT. Translation gives CASSPGQGHAEAFF.

V is TRBV30 and J is TRBJ2-2, with TRBD2 matching 8 bases. With V trimmed by 1 base and J by 4 bases, 2 bases remained unmatched. The CDR3 contains 14 residues. CDR1 GTSNPN and CDR2 SVGIG come from the germline V gene (reference sequence). The DNA for the CDR3 is TGTGCCTGGAGTGAGCGGGGGAGCACCGGGGAGCTGTTTTTT. Translation: CAWSERGSTGELFF.

This clone was seen a few times. The rearrangement uses TRBV7-9 and TRBJ2-5; D call uncertain. The CDR3 consists of 15 residues. CDR1 SEHNR and CDR2 FQNEAQ come from the germline V gene (reference sequence). Trimming cost V 7 bases and J 0 bases, with 15 bases left between them. Written as DNA, the CDR3 is TGTGCCAGCACCTCTCCTTGGGAAAACCAAGAGACCCAGTACTTC. It specifies CASTSPWENQETQYF.

The table lists this clone with a few counts. Additional DNA sequences in this sample encode the identical CDR3. The chain joins TRBV9 to TRBJ1-1; D call uncertain. The V end was cut by 0 bases, the J end by 1 base, with 4 bases between. Germline CDR1 is SGDLS and CDR2 is YYNGEE. This CDR3 contains 13 residues. The CDR3 is CASSVGTNTEAFF. The CDR3 nucleotides read TGTGCCAGCAGCGTAGGGACGAACACTGAAGCTTTCTTT.

The chain links TRBV6-5 to TRBJ1-2; D not certain. The CDR3 length is 13 residues. Trimming took off 7 bases at V and 2 bases at J, with 11 bases between the two ends. In germline, CDR1 is MNHEY, CDR2 SVGAGI. CDR3 DNA sequence: TGTGCCAGCACCGAGGACGGGAACTATGGCTACACCTTC. It specifies CASTEDGNYGYTF.

This chain uses TRBV13 with TRBJ2-7; D gene uncertain. The CDR3 runs to 14 residues. V lost 1 base and J 6 bases, leaving 13 bases between the germline ends. Germline CDR1 PRHDT, CDR2 FYEKMQ (reference sequence). DNA of the CDR3: TGTGCCAGCAGCTTAGATAATCCATCGGTCGAGCAGTACTTC. Protein sequence: CASSLDNPSVEQYF.

This clone was seen a few times. V gene TRBV15 combines with J gene TRBJ2-1, with D unresolved. This CDR3 is 12 amino acids long. Germline loops: CDR1 LNHNV, CDR2 YYDKDF (reference sequence). V shed 0 bases and J shed 10 bases, with 7 bases lying between them. The CDR3 loop reads CATSRESPEQFF. The CDR3 nucleotides read TGTGCCACCAGCAGAGAGTCCCCGGAGCAGTTCTTC.

J is TRBJ1-2 and V is TRBV13, with D unclear. V gave up 1 base and J gave up 6 bases, with 9 bases separating them. This CDR3 has 13 residues. From germline, CDR1 is PRHDT and CDR2 FYEKMQ (reference sequence). In DNA, the CDR3 is TGTGCCAGCAGCTTAGAACCGGAGGATGGCTACACCTTC. Protein sequence: CASSLEPEDGYTF.

This rearrangement joins TRBV7-2 to TRBJ2-7, with D hard to call. The ends were cut back, 3 bases at V and 3 bases at J, with 9 bases in the middle. Germline V CDR1 and CDR2: SGHTA, FQGNSA. The CDR3 totals 13 residues. CDR3 region: CASSFRTDYEQYF. Written as DNA, the CDR3 is TGTGCCAGCAGCTTTAGGACGGACTACGAGCAGTACTTC.

This chain uses TRBV27 with TRBJ2-5; no firm D call. Trimming took off 3 bases at V and 5 bases at J, with 10 bases between the two ends. The length of the CDR3 is 13 residues. Per germline, CDR1 MNHEY and CDR2 SMNVEV (reference sequence). The CDR3 sequence: CASSFGVFETQYF. The CDR3 DNA follows: TGTGCCAGCAGTTTTGGGGTTTTCGAGACCCAGTACTTC.

This clone was seen only a few times. The chain joins TRBV7-9 to TRBJ2-7; 8 bases match TRBD1. Germline CDR1 SEHNR, CDR2 FQNEAQ (reference sequence). CDR3 length equals 14 residues. Losses at the gene ends were 1 base for V and 3 bases for J; bases not matched to a gene: 2. The CDR3 loop reads CASSLGTGYYEQYF. CDR3 bases: TGTGCCAGCAGCTTAGGGACAGGGTACTACGAGCAGTACTTC.

V is TRBV29-1 and J is TRBJ2-7; TRBD1 agrees at 7 bases. The CDR3 consists of 12 residues. Germline CDR1 reads SQVTM; CDR2 reads ANQGSEA. Trimming at V came to 7 bases and at J to 5 bases, leaving 8 bases not matched to a gene. DNA of the CDR3: TGCAGCGCCGGGACAGTCCCAGACGAGCAGTACTTC. It translates to CSAGTVPDEQYF.

There are a few counts of this clone. The CDR3 sequence: CASSQGTDSYNEQFF. The CDR3 bases are TGCGCCAGCAGCCAAGGGACAGACTCCTACAATGAGCAGTTCTTC. This chain uses TRBV4-3 with TRBJ2-1, with D maybe TRBD1 (6 bases). Germline CDR1 reads LGHNA; CDR2 reads YSLEER. This CDR3 has 15 residues. Trimming removed 1 base at V and 0 bases at J, with 7 bases between.

This clone was picked up a small number of times. This chain uses TRBV2 with TRBJ1-6; D is ambiguous. CDR1 SNHLY and CDR2 FYNNEI come from the germline V gene. The CDR3 length is 12 residues. Trimming took 6 bases from V and 6 from J, leaving 6 bases between them. Here the CDR3 DNA reads TGTGCCAGCAGGATACCTAATTCACCCCTCCACTTT. It specifies CASRIPNSPLHF.